This entry is about one T cell receptor (beta chain). Primers included in the PCR were 60 Vbeta and 13 Jbeta primers. TCRdb's copy holds only in-frame clones and misses some; the assay was immunoSEQ multiplex PCR. The sample carries about 190,000 clones, around 83% recorded once. This sample was taken from a study of cytomegalovirus exposure and HLA in healthy donors. Trimming took off 1 base at V and 2 bases at J, with 9 bases between the two ends. The V gene's germline CDR1 is LGHNA and CDR2 YNFKEQ. This CDR3 comprises 14 residues. This receptor was identified in a middle-aged man in good health and CMV-seropositive. Sequencing was performed on PBMCs. The genes are TRBV4-2 and TRBJ2-7, with a tentative D call TRBD1 (6 bases). The CDR3 DNA follows: TGTGCCAGCAGCCAAGCAGGGGCGGCCTACGAGCAGTACTTC. Protein product: CASSQAGAAYEQYF.